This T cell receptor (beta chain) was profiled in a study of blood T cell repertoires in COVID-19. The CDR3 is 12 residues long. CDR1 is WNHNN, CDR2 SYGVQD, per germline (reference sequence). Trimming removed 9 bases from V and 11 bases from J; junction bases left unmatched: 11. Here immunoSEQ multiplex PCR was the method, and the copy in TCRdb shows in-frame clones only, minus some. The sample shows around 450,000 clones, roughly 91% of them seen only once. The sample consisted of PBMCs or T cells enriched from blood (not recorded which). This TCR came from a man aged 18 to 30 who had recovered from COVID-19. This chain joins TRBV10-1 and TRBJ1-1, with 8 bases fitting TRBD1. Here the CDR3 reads CARSPQGAGAFF. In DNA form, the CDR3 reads TGCGCCAGGAGCCCCCAGGGGGCCGGTGCTTTCTTT.